The next 12 T cell receptor beta chains were all read from a single sample in a study of T cell responses to AZD1222 COVID-19 vaccine. Measured with immunoSEQ multiplex PCR; TCRdb has only the in-frame clones, and not every one. The table lists about 120,000 clones, roughly 90% of them singletons, with 3.5% to 4.5% in the top ten. This sample comprised peripheral blood, obtained on day 0 of AZD1222 vaccination. These receptors came from an adult in good health.

V gene TRBV25-1 combines with J gene TRBJ1-1; 9 bases fit TRBD1. V was pared by 6 bases and J by 9 bases, with 5 bases of the junction left unmatched. Germline CDR1 reads MGHDK; CDR2 reads SYGVNS. This CDR3 comprises 12 residues. CDR3 DNA: TGTGCCAGCAGCGGGACAGGGCGGAAAGCTTTCTTT. It codes for CASSGTGRKAFF. Full variable domain (remainder filled in from reference TRBV25-1 and TRBJ1-1): EADIYQTPRYLVIGTGKKITLECSQTMGHDKMYWYQQDPGMELHLIHYSYGVNSTEKGDLSSESTVSRIRTEHFPLTLESARPSHTSQYLCASSGTGRKAFFGQGTRLTVV.

The CDR3 DNA reads as TGTGCCAGCAGTCGCGGACCGGCCCCGGGGTACGGCTACACCTTC. It encodes CASSRGPAPGYGYTF. V and J are TRBV11-1 and TRBJ1-2; no reliable D call. Per germline, CDR1 SGHAT and CDR2 FQDESV (reference sequence). V was pared by 6 bases and J by 8 bases, with 22 bases between. The length of the CDR3 is 15 residues.

This sequence joins TRBV27 and TRBJ2-1; D might be TRBD1 (6 bases). The CDR3 length is 17 residues. Trimming took 5 bases from V and 0 from J, leaving 17 bases between them. Germline loops: CDR1 MNHEY, CDR2 SMNVEV (reference sequence). The CDR3 DNA reads as TGTGCCAGCAGTCCCACCGGGACACCCCTCTCCTACAATGAGCAGTTCTTC. Translation: CASSPTGTPLSYNEQFF.

The V gene is TRBV2, the J gene TRBJ1-1; the D gene is possibly TRBD1 (6 bases). The CDR3 loop spans 13 amino acids. Germline CDR1 SNHLY, CDR2 FYNNEI. V lost 7 bases to trimming and J lost 1 base, with 10 bases between them. The DNA for the CDR3 is TGTGCCAGCAAGAGGGGGTGGAACACTGAAGCTTTCTTT. It codes for CASKRGWNTEAFF. Supplemented by reference TRBV2 and TRBJ1-1, the full variable domain reads EPEVTQTPSHQVTQMGQEVILRCVPISNHLYFYWYRQILGQKVEFLVSFYNNEISEKSEIFDDQFSVERPDGSNFTLKIRSTKLEDSAMYFCASKRGWNTEAFFGQGTRLTVV.

The chain uses TRBV27 and TRBJ1-5; the match to TRBD1 covers 9 bases. The germline V gene encodes CDR1 MNHEY and CDR2 SMNVEV (reference sequence). This CDR3 region has 16 residues. The J segment lost 1 base and the V segment lost 6 bases, leaving 7 bases of the junction unmatched. The CDR3 coding sequence is TGTGCCAGCAGGACACAGGGGGCTGGAAGCAATCAGCCCCAGCATTTT. Amino acid sequence: CASRTQGAGSNQPQHF.

The chain couples TRBV6-4 to TRBJ1-2; D remains ambiguous. Germline CDR1 and CDR2: MRHNA and SNTAGT. The CDR3 covers 14 residues. Trimming left V 0 bases short and J 14 bases short, with 19 bases between. The CDR3 DNA reads TGTGCCAGCAGTGACTCGAGTTTGGGCAGCCTCCTAACCTTC. This gives the protein CASSDSSLGSLLTF.

The chain couples TRBV6-5 to TRBJ1-5; D gene uncertain. V was shortened by 6 bases and J by 2 bases, with 2 bases between the two germline ends. This CDR3 is built from 11 residues. CDR1 is MNHEY, CDR2 SVGAGI, per germline. For the CDR3, the DNA is TGTGCCAGCAGGGGCAATCAGCCCCAGCATTTT. The encoded protein is CASRGNQPQHF.

This sequence joins TRBV5-4 and TRBJ2-2; D is unclear. This CDR3 has 15 residues. V lost 0 bases to trimming and J lost 6 bases, with 12 bases between them. Germline assignment: CDR1 SGHNT and CDR2 YYREEE (reference sequence). The CDR3 loop reads CASSLVGFGAGELFF. The CDR3 DNA follows: TGTGCCAGCAGCTTGGTTGGCTTTGGAGCCGGGGAGCTGTTTTTT.

This sequence joins TRBV2 and TRBJ2-2; no firm D call. V was pared by 6 bases and J by 5 bases, with 7 bases between. CDR1 and CDR2 (germline): SNHLY, FYNNEI. The CDR3 is 12 residues long. The CDR3 loop reads CASRPSTGELFF. The CDR3 DNA reads as TGTGCCAGCAGGCCTAGTACCGGGGAGCTGTTTTTT. The entire variable domain, with the rest obtained from reference TRBV2 and TRBJ2-2, is as follows: EPEVTQTPSHQVTQMGQEVILRCVPISNHLYFYWYRQILGQKVEFLVSFYNNEISEKSEIFDDQFSVERPDGSNFTLKIRSTKLEDSAMYFCASRPSTGELFFGEGSRLTVL.

The chain couples TRBV5-4 to TRBJ1-2; 9 positions match TRBD1. Germline CDR1 SGHNT, CDR2 YYREEE (reference sequence). V was clipped by 4 bases and J by 5 bases; unmatched bases: 3. This CDR3 has 13 residues. CDR3 region: CASSPGTGYGYTF. DNA for the CDR3: TGTGCCAGCAGCCCCGGGACAGGGTATGGCTACACCTTC.

The J gene is TRBJ1-2, the V gene TRBV2; 11 nucleotides align to TRBD1. Germline V gene lookup returns CDR1 SNHLY and CDR2 FYNNEI. J gave up 5 bases and V 4 bases, and 6 bases lay outside the gene matches. This CDR3 contains 15 residues. The CDR3 region has the DNA TGTGCCAGCAGTGGAGGGACAGGGGGTGGGTATGGCTACACCTTC. Encoded protein: CASSGGTGGGYGYTF.

This sequence joins TRBV11-2 and TRBJ2-3, with TRBD2 matching 10 bases. V shed 1 base, J shed 1 base, and the junction held 8 bases outside the gene matches. Germline CDR1 is SGHAT and CDR2 is FQNNGV. The CDR3 is made up of 18 amino acids. For the CDR3, the DNA is TGTGCCAGCAGCTTAGTCGTTTCTAGCGGGGGAGGCACAGATACGCAGTATTTT. The encoded protein is CASSLVVSSGGGTDTQYF.